The rows below give T cell receptor beta chains drawn from one sample of a study of blood T cell repertoires in COVID-19. Only in-frame clones appear in the TCRdb table, and some are missing; sequencing was by immunoSEQ multiplex PCR. The profile shows a few hundred thousand clones, about 91% of them singletons. Sequencing was done on a sample of peripheral blood. These receptors were collected from a woman aged 45-65 years with COVID-19, enrolled during active disease. Each CDR3 is given with its conserved first and last residue. Each record gives: J gene, V gene, clone size, CDR3 protein. Clone size is not always given. Where it is, it says once, few, many or a class for expanded clones.

J gene: TRBJ1-4
V gene: TRBV10-2
clone size: NA
CDR3 protein: CASSESGQAVRLFF

J gene: TRBJ1-2
V gene: TRBV6-6
clone size: NA
CDR3 protein: CASSYGRDNGYTF

J gene: TRBJ1-6
V gene: TRBV5-1
clone size: NA
CDR3 protein: CASSLVGGNSPLHF

J gene: TRBJ2-7
V gene: TRBV5-1
clone size: NA
CDR3 protein: CASSPGLLVTYEQYF

J gene: TRBJ1-1
V gene: TRBV11-2
clone size: NA
CDR3 protein: CASSLVRGSTEAFF

J gene: TRBJ2-1
V gene: TRBV24-1
clone size: NA
CDR3 protein: CATSDSLVYEQFF

J gene: TRBJ2-5
V gene: TRBV5-4
clone size: NA
CDR3 protein: CASSLTLQETQYF

J gene: TRBJ2-7
V gene: TRBV18
clone size: once
CDR3 protein: CASSPGGMYEQYF

J gene: TRBJ1-2
V gene: TRBV19
clone size: NA
CDR3 protein: CASSIDGETPHTF

J gene: TRBJ1-4
V gene: TRBV5-1
clone size: few
CDR3 protein: CASSLGTSTNEKLFF

J gene: TRBJ2-5
V gene: TRBV3-1/TRBV3-2
clone size: NA
CDR3 protein: CASSLGTSGGAKETQYF

J gene: TRBJ1-3
V gene: TRBV6-5
clone size: NA
CDR3 protein: CASKAYRSSGNTIYF

J gene: TRBJ1-5
V gene: TRBV19
clone size: NA
CDR3 protein: CASSMGRSQPQHF

J gene: TRBJ1-2
V gene: TRBV5-1
clone size: NA
CDR3 protein: CASSFIRGPGDGYTF

J gene: TRBJ2-3
V gene: TRBV11-1
clone size: few
CDR3 protein: CASSSFTDTQYF

J gene: TRBJ2-5
V gene: TRBV2
clone size: NA
CDR3 protein: CASSTKRLYQETQYF

J gene: TRBJ1-2
V gene: TRBV6-5
clone size: NA
CDR3 protein: CASTSNPQGEGYTF

J gene: TRBJ1-5
V gene: TRBV5-4
clone size: NA
CDR3 protein: CASSLGQGQPQHF

J gene: TRBJ2-1
V gene: TRBV7-8
clone size: NA
CDR3 protein: CASSFERGRAYNEQFF

J gene: TRBJ1-3
V gene: TRBV7-6
clone size: NA
CDR3 protein: CASSSTGGGNTIYF

J gene: TRBJ1-1
V gene: TRBV19
clone size: NA
CDR3 protein: CASSIGWGPFF

J gene: TRBJ1-2
V gene: TRBV3-1/TRBV3-2
clone size: NA
CDR3 protein: CASSQVWTGGDGYTF

J gene: TRBJ2-1
V gene: TRBV24-1
clone size: NA
CDR3 protein: CASGQSYNEQFF

J gene: TRBJ1-1
V gene: TRBV6-1
clone size: NA
CDR3 protein: CASSEQAEAFF